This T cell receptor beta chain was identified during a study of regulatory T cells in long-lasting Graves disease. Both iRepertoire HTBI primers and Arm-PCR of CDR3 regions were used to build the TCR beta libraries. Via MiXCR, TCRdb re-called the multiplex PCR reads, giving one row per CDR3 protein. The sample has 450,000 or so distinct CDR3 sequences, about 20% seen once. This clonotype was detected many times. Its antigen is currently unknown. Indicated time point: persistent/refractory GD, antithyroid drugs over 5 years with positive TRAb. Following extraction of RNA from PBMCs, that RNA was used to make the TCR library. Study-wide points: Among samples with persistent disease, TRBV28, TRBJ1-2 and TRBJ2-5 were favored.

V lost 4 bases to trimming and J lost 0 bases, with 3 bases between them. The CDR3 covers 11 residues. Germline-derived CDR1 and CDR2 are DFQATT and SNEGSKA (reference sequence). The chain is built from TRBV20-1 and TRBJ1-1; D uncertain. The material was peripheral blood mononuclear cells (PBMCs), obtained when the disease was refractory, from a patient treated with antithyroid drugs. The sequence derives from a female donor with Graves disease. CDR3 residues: CSATMNTEAFF. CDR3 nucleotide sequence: TGCAGTGCTACGATGAACACTGAAGCTTTCTTT.